Presented here are 29 T cell receptor beta chains from one specimen sequenced in a study of cytomegalovirus exposure and HLA in healthy donors. The PCR had 60 Vbeta and 13 Jbeta primers. Assay: immunoSEQ multiplex PCR; the TCRdb copy retains only in-frame clones and omits some. The sample shows approximately 140,000 clones, around 72% of them seen only once. The sequencing sample was made of PBMCs. These receptors originate from a human donor in good health.

The chain carries TRBV6-6 and TRBJ1-5; no clear D. Germline V gives CDR1 MNHNY, CDR2 SVGAGI (reference sequence). Between the trimmed V and J ends, which lost 2 bases and 4 bases, there was a span of 9 bases. The CDR3 has 14 residues. Here the CDR3 reads CASSYNGENQPQHF. CDR3 DNA: TGTGCCAGCAGTTACAACGGAGAGAATCAGCCCCAGCATTTT.

The chain carries TRBV11-3 and TRBJ2-6; TRBD1 matches at 8 bases. CDR1 is SGHNT, CDR2 YENEEA, per germline. J lost 1 base, V lost 5 bases, and 7 bases had no gene match. The CDR3 sequence is 17 residues long. The CDR3 DNA sequence: TGTGCCAGCAGCCCGGGGAGGACAGGGTCTGGGGCCAACGTCCTGACTTTC. It encodes CASSPGRTGSGANVLTF.

This clone was counted a few times. This chain links TRBV27 with TRBJ2-7; 9 bases line up with TRBD1. Germline CDR1 MNHEY, CDR2 SMNVEV (reference sequence). There are 13 residues in the CDR3. Germline trimming cut 7 bases from V and 2 bases from J; bases unmatched to any gene: 3. The CDR3 sequence: CASKRTGAYEQYF. The CDR3 region has the DNA TGTGCCAGCAAAAGGACAGGGGCCTACGAGCAGTACTTC.

The chain combines TRBV28 with TRBJ2-5, with 10 bases matching TRBD2. The germline CDR1 and CDR2 sequences are MDHEN and SYDVKM. The V segment lost 4 bases and the J segment 2 bases; nucleotides outside the gene matches: 10. This CDR3 comprises 17 residues. CDR3 sequence reads: CASSSSPSGSGQETQYF. The CDR3 DNA reads TGTGCCAGCAGTTCGTCTCCTAGCGGGAGCGGGCAAGAGACCCAGTACTTC.

The chain employs TRBV5-4 and TRBJ1-2; TRBD1 agrees at 7 bases. Germline CDR1 is SGHNT and CDR2 is YYREEE (reference sequence). Trimming removed 2 bases from V and 0 bases from J; junction bases left unmatched: 10. The CDR3 has 17 residues. CDR3 sequence (DNA): TGTGCCAGCAGCTTTGTTGGGATCACAGGGGCTAACTATGGCTACACCTTC. Translation: CASSFVGITGANYGYTF.

The J gene is TRBJ2-1, the V gene TRBV19, with a tentative D call TRBD2 (6 bases). Germline V gene data show CDR1 as LNHDA and CDR2 as SQIVND (reference sequence). V gave up 7 bases and J gave up 14 bases, with 12 bases separating them. The CDR3 is 10 residues long. The CDR3 nucleotides read TGTGCCAGTAAGGGGACTCATGAGTTCTTC. Protein product: CASKGTHEFF. Supplemented by reference TRBV19 and TRBJ2-1, the full variable domain reads DGGITQSPKYLFRKEGQNVTLSCEQNLNHDAMYWYRQDPGQGLRLIYYSQIVNDFQKGDIAEGYSVSREKKESFPLTVTSAQKNPTAFYLCASKGTHEFFGPGTRLTVL.

The chain uses TRBV5-5 and TRBJ2-3, with TRBD1 as a possible D gene (6 bases). The germline V gene encodes CDR1 SGHKS and CDR2 YYEKEE (reference sequence). V lost 0 bases and J 5 bases, leaving 16 bases between the germline ends. The CDR3 runs 16 residues. The CDR3, as DNA: TGTGCCAGCAGCTTGGGTGACAGGATCCTTGGAGATACGCAGTATTTT. Protein product: CASSLGDRILGDTQYF. Supplemented by reference TRBV5-5 and TRBJ2-3, the full variable domain reads DAGVTQSPTHLIKTRGQQVTLRCSPISGHKSVSWYQQVLGQGPQFIFQYYEKEERGRGNFPDRFSARQFPNYSSELNVNALLLGDSALYLCASSLGDRILGDTQYFGPGTRLTVL.

J is TRBJ2-7 and V is TRBV2, with TRBD1 matching over 10 bases. Germline V CDR1 and CDR2: SNHLY, FYNNEI. J was trimmed by 5 bases and V by 4 bases; bases with no gene match: 8. The CDR3 totals 15 residues. The CDR3 nucleotides read TGTGCCAGCAGTGGGAACGACAGGGGGCTGGACGAGCAGTACTTC. Its protein product is CASSGNDRGLDEQYF.

The chain employs TRBV7-2 and TRBJ2-2, with D possibly TRBD2 on 7 matching bases. V was trimmed by 1 base and J by 5 bases, leaving 20 bases between them. There are 18 residues in the CDR3. Germline CDR1 is SGHTA and CDR2 is FQGNSA. In DNA form, the CDR3 reads TGTGCCAGCAGCTTAGTAGTATTGGGCGGGGGCGGGACCGGGGAGCTGTTTTTT. Encoded protein: CASSLVVLGGGGTGELFF.

This sequence joins TRBV7-9 and TRBJ2-7, with a tentative D call TRBD2 (6 bases). Germline values: CDR1 SEHNR, CDR2 FQNEAQ (reference sequence). V was clipped by 3 bases and J by 7 bases, with 10 bases between them. This CDR3 has 12 amino acids. The CDR3 spells CASSFIRGEQYF. CDR3 DNA sequence: TGTGCCAGCAGCTTCATACGGGGGGAGCAGTACTTC. The entire variable domain, with the rest obtained from reference TRBV7-9 and TRBJ2-7, is as follows: DTGVSQNPRHKITKRGQNVTFRCDPISEHNRLYWYRQTLGQGPEFLTYFQNEAQLEKSRLLSDRFSAERPKGSFSTLEIQRTEQGDSAMYLCASSFIRGEQYFGPGTRLTVT.

The chain carries TRBV7-8 and TRBJ2-7, with D unresolved. Trimming cost V 0 bases and J 6 bases, with 6 bases left between them. This CDR3 has 12 residues. In germline, CDR1 is SGHVS, CDR2 FQNEAQ. The CDR3 loop reads CASSLARREQYF. The CDR3 coding sequence is TGTGCCAGCAGCTTAGCTCGTCGCGAGCAGTACTTC.

The CDR3 region is CASSLAVSYEQYF. DNA for the CDR3: TGCGCCAGCAGCTTGGCAGTCTCCTACGAGCAGTACTTC. The rearrangement uses TRBV5-1 and TRBJ2-7; no clear D gene. V shed 0 bases and J shed 0 bases, with 4 bases lying between them. This CDR3 comprises 13 residues. The germline gives CDR1 SGHRS, CDR2 YFSETQ.

Concerning this clone: Within the sample, other DNA sequences also encode this same CDR3. V and J are TRBV11-1 and TRBJ2-3, with 13 bases fitting TRBD2. The CDR3 loop spans 16 amino acids. The trim removed 5 bases at V and 3 bases at J, leaving 5 bases unmatched. Germline values: CDR1 SGHAT, CDR2 FQDESV (reference sequence). CDR3 in amino acids: CASSLPGLAGTDTQYF. The DNA of the CDR3 is TGTGCCAGCAGCCTTCCGGGACTAGCGGGGACAGATACGCAGTATTTT.

V usage is TRBV5-1 and J usage is TRBJ2-3, with 8 bases matching TRBD1. There are 15 residues in the CDR3. With V trimmed by 3 bases and J by 4 bases, 7 bases remained unmatched. The germline CDR1 and CDR2 sequences are SGHRS and YFSETQ. CDR3 in amino acids: CASSSQGVGADTQYF. DNA of the CDR3: TGCGCCAGCAGCTCACAGGGGGTGGGTGCAGATACGCAGTATTTT. Full variable domain (remainder filled in from reference TRBV5-1 and TRBJ2-3): KAGVTQTPRYLIKTRGQQVTLSCSPISGHRSVSWYQQTPGQGLQFLFEYFSETQRNKGNFPGRFSGRQFSNSRSEMNVSTLELGDSALYLCASSSQGVGADTQYFGPGTRLTVL.

This chain joins TRBV27 and TRBJ1-2, with D unresolved. The CDR3 runs 15 residues. Germline CDR1 reads MNHEY; CDR2 reads SMNVEV (reference sequence). V was cut by 6 bases and J by 0 bases, with 14 bases left in between. The CDR3 region is CASRSLGGSNYGYTF. The CDR3 DNA reads as TGTGCCAGCAGATCCCTAGGCGGATCTAACTATGGCTACACCTTC.

J is TRBJ2-5 and V is TRBV11-2; 10 bases are shared with TRBD2. The J call is uncertain, as TRBJ2-7 better fits the DNA end. Germline V gene sequence: CDR1 SGHAT, CDR2 FQNNGV. This CDR3 is 16 amino acids long. CDR3 protein: CASSTISGRARYEQYF. The DNA of the CDR3 is TGTGCCAGCAGCACCATCAGCGGGAGGGCCAGATACGAGCAGTACTTC.

The rearrangement uses TRBV28 and TRBJ2-7; D ambiguous. Looked up from germline, CDR1 is MDHEN and CDR2 is SYDVKM. The V end lost 4 bases, the J end lost 1 base, and 11 bases lay between the germline ends. The CDR3 consists of 14 residues. DNA of the CDR3: TGTGCCAGCAGTTCGGTGTACAGATCCTACGAGCAGTACTTC. Translated: CASSSVYRSYEQYF.

The CDR3 DNA is TGTGCCAGCAGCTTAGGCGTGGGAGAGGAGACCCAGTACTTC. It codes for CASSLGVGEETQYF. The chain couples TRBV5-4 to TRBJ2-5, with a possible D match to TRBD2 (5 bases). Trimming left V 2 bases short and J 5 bases short, with 13 bases between. Germline lookup yields CDR1 SGHNT and CDR2 YYREEE (reference sequence). The CDR3 is 14 residues long.

This clone has just a few counts. J is TRBJ1-2 and V is TRBV30, with D perhaps TRBD1 (6 bases). The CDR3 contains 13 residues. Trimming left V 3 bases short and J 4 bases short, with 12 bases between. CDR1 is GTSNPN and CDR2 is SVGIG in the germline V gene (reference sequence). CDR3 in DNA: TGTGCCTGGAGGTGGGGGCCAACCTATGGCTACACCTTC. Protein product: CAWRWGPTYGYTF.

This clone was seen more than once but under ten times. The V gene is TRBV6-1, the J gene TRBJ2-7, with D unclear. This CDR3 contains 11 residues. Between the trimmed V and J ends, which lost 6 bases and 5 bases, there was a span of 8 bases. Germline CDR1 reads MNHNS; CDR2 reads SASEGT. The CDR3 DNA is TGTGCCAGCAGAACATATGACGAGCAGTACTTC. This translates into CASRTYDEQYF.

In the case of this clone: Other DNA sequences from this sample encode an identical CDR3 as well. The gene calls are TRBV5-1 and TRBJ2-7, with a tentative D call TRBD2 (5 bases). Germline V gene sequence: CDR1 SGHRS, CDR2 YFSETQ. The ends were cut back, 4 bases at V and 2 bases at J, with 10 bases in the middle. This CDR3 comprises 13 residues. The CDR3 DNA is TGCGCCAGCAGCCCTGAGGGAGCCTACGAGCAGTACTTC. Translated, it gives CASSPEGAYEQYF.

The rearrangement links TRBV9 to TRBJ2-7; 11 bases match TRBD2. Per the germline V gene, CDR1 is SGDLS and CDR2 is YYNGEE. Unmatched junction bases numbered 5, after V lost 2 bases and J lost 4 bases. The CDR3 extends over 15 amino acids. CDR3 in amino acids: CASSVLAGGPYEQYF. The DNA of the CDR3 is TGTGCCAGCAGCGTCTTAGCGGGGGGGCCTTACGAGCAGTACTTC.

The V gene is TRBV23-1, the J gene TRBJ2-7; 8 nucleotides agree with TRBD1. TRBV23-1 is placed among ORFs of uncertain function. V lost 0 bases to trimming and J lost 0 bases; unmatched junction nucleotides: 4. The CDR3 extends over 16 amino acids. CDR3 sequence: CASSQSGDRISYEQYF. The CDR3 DNA is TGCGCCAGCAGTCAATCGGGGGACAGGATCTCCTACGAGCAGTACTTC.

The rearrangement joins TRBV19 to TRBJ2-6, with a possible D match to TRBD2 (6 bases). Germline V gene data show CDR1 as LNHDA and CDR2 as SQIVND (reference sequence). The CDR3 has 16 residues. The germline V and J ends were trimmed by 4 bases and 13 bases, with 23 bases remaining between them. CDR3 in amino acids: CASSTLVGTASHVLTF. CDR3 in DNA: TGTGCCAGTAGTACCCTTGTCGGGACTGCCTCACATGTCCTGACTTTC.

The chain uses TRBV28 and TRBJ1-1; D ambiguous. The CDR3 length is 13 residues. The germline V gene has CDR1 MDHEN and CDR2 SYDVKM. Between the trimmed V and J ends, which lost 8 bases and 6 bases, there was a span of 16 bases. The CDR3 nucleotides read TGTGCCAGCTCCGGGAGCCTGAGACCTGAAGCTTTCTTT. Protein sequence: CASSGSLRPEAFF.

This sequence joins TRBV6-5 and TRBJ2-7, with 12 bases aligning to TRBD2. The V and J ends lost 6 bases and 6 bases, in that order; junction bases with no gene match: 9. CDR1 and CDR2 (germline): MNHEY, SVGAGI. This CDR3 is built from 15 residues. The CDR3 is CASSLRLAGAFEQYF. In nucleotides, the CDR3 is TGTGCCAGCAGCCTCAGACTAGCGGGAGCTTTCGAGCAGTACTTC.

This chain connects TRBV6-5 to TRBJ1-6; D perhaps matches TRBD1 (5 bases). The germline gives CDR1 MNHEY, CDR2 SVGAGI. This CDR3 region has 13 residues. Trimming shortened V by 9 bases and J by 8 bases, and 14 bases separated the two germline ends. CDR3: CASRAGPHSPLHF. CDR3 DNA: TGTGCCAGTAGGGCAGGGCCCCATTCACCCCTCCACTTT.

The chain carries TRBV29-1 and TRBJ2-3; 15 bases align to TRBD2. The CDR3 length is 18 residues. Trimming removed 7 bases from V and 0 bases from J; junction bases left unmatched: 11. Per germline, CDR1 SQVTM and CDR2 ANQGSEA. As DNA, the CDR3 is TGCAGCGCCCCCGGACTAGCGGGAGGGCGGTCTAGCACAGATACGCAGTATTTT. Amino acids: CSAPGLAGGRSSTDTQYF.

This clone has just a few counts. The chain links TRBV30 to TRBJ2-6, with a tentative D call TRBD2 (6 bases). CDR3 length: 14 residues. Per the germline V gene, CDR1 is GTSNPN and CDR2 is SVGIG (reference sequence). The V end was cut by 5 bases, the J end by 3 bases, with 11 bases between. CDR3 residues: CAWGWGDGANVLTF. The CDR3 DNA follows: TGTGCCTGGGGGTGGGGGGATGGGGCCAACGTCCTGACTTTC. Using reference TRBV30 and TRBJ2-6 for the parts outside the CDR3, the full variable domain is SQTIHQWPATLVQPVGSPLSLECTVEGTSNPNLYWYRQAAGRGLQLLFYSVGIGQISSEVPQNLSASRPQDRQFILSSKKLLLSDSGFYLCAWGWGDGANVLTFGAGSRLTVL.